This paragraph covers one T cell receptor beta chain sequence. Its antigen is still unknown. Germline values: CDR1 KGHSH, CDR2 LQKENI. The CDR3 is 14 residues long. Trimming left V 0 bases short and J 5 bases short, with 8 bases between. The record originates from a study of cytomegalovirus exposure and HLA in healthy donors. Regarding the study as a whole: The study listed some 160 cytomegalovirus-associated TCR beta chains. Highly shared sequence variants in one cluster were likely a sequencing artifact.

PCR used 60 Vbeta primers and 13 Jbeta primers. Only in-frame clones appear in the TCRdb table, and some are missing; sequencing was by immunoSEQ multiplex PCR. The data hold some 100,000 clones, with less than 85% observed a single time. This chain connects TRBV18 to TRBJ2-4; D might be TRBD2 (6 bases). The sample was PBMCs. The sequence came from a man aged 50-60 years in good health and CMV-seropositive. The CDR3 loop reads CASSPPGLENIQYF. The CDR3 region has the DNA TGTGCCAGCTCACCACCGGGACTCGAAAACATTCAGTACTTC.